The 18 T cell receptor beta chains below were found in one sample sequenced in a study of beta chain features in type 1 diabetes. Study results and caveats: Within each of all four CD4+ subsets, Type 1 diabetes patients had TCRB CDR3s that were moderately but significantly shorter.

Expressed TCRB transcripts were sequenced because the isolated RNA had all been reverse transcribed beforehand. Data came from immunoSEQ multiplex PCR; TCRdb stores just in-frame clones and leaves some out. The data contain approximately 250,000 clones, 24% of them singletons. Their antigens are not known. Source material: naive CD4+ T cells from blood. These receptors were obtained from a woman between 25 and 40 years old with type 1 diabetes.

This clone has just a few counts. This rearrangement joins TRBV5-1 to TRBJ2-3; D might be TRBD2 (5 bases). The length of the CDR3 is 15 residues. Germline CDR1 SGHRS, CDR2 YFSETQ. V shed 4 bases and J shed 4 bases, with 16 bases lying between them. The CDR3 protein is CASSETPKEADTQYF. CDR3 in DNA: TGCGCCAGCAGCGAGACCCCCAAGGAGGCAGATACGCAGTATTTT.

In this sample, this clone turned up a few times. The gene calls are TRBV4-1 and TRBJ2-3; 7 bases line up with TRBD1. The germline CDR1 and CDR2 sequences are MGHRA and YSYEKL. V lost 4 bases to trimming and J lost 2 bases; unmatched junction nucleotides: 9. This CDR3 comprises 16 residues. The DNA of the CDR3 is TGCGCCAGCAGCCGACCACAAGGGGGCAACACAGATACGCAGTATTTT. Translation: CASSRPQGGNTDTQYF.

As DNA, the CDR3 is TGCGCCAGCAGCCGCTTACTAGCGGGAGCCAGCACAGATACGCAGTATTTT. Translated, it gives CASSRLLAGASTDTQYF. The genes are TRBV4-1 and TRBJ2-3; 11 positions match TRBD2. CDR3 length: 17 amino acids. Germline trimming cut 4 bases from V and 0 bases from J; bases unmatched to any gene: 6. Germline CDR1 and CDR2: MGHRA and YSYEKL.

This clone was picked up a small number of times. The CDR3 coding sequence is TGTGCCAGCAGCCCCCGCTTCCAGCGTGACTCCTACGAGCAGTACTTC. This codes for CASSPRFQRDSYEQYF. The chain has TRBV9 and TRBJ2-7; no reliable D call. V was trimmed by 4 bases and J by 0 bases, leaving 17 bases between them. In germline, CDR1 is SGDLS, CDR2 YYNGEE. CDR3 length: 16 amino acids.

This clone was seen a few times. The chain's CDR3 is CASSPTDRVLQPQHF. The CDR3 nucleotides read TGTGCCAGCTCACCAACGGACAGGGTGCTGCAGCCCCAGCATTTT. The chain carries TRBV18 and TRBJ1-5; 8 bases match TRBD1. Losses at the gene ends were 2 bases for V and 7 bases for J; bases not matched to a gene: 7. The germline V gene encodes CDR1 KGHSH and CDR2 LQKENI. This CDR3 spans 15 amino acids. The entire variable domain, with the rest obtained from reference TRBV18 and TRBJ1-5, is as follows: NAGVMQNPRHLVRRRGQEARLRCSPMKGHSHVYWYRQLPEEGLKFMVYLQKENIIDESGMPKERFSAEFPKEGPSILRIQQVVRGDSAAYFCASSPTDRVLQPQHFGDGTRLSIL.

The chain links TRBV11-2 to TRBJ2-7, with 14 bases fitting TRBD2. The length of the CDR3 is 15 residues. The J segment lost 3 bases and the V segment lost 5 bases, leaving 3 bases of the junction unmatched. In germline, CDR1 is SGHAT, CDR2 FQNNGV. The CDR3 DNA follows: TGTGCCAGCAGCCCGGGACTAGCGGGAGTCTACGAGCAGTACTTC. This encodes CASSPGLAGVYEQYF.

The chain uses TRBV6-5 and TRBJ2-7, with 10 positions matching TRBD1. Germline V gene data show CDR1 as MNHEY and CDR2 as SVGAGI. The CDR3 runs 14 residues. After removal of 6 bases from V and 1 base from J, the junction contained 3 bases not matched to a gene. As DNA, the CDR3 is TGTGCCAGCAGCTGGGACAGGGGTTCCTACGAGCAGTACTTC. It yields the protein CASSWDRGSYEQYF.

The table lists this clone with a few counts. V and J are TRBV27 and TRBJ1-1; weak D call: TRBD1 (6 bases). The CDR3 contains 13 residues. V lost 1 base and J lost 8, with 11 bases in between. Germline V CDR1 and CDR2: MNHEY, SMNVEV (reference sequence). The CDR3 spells CASSLLGGGEAFF. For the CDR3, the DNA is TGTGCCAGCAGTTTATTGGGTGGGGGCGAAGCTTTCTTT.

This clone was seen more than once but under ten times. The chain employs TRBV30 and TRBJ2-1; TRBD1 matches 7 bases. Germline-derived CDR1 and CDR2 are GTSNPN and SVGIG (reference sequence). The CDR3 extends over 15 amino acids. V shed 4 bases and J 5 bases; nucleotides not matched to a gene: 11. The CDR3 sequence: CAWTIPGQHNNEQFF. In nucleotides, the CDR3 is TGTGCCTGGACGATTCCGGGACAGCACAACAATGAGCAGTTCTTC.

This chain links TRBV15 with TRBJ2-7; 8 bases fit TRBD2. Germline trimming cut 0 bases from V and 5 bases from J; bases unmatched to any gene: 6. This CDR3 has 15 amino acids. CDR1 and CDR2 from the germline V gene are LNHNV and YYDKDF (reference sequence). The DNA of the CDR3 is TGTGCCACCAGCAGAGATCGGTTAGCGGGAAACGAGCAGTACTTC. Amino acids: CATSRDRLAGNEQYF.

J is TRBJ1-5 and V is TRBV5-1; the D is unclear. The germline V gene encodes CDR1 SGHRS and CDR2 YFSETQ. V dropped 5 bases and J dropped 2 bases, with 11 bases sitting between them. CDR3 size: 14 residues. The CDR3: CASRLGPGNQPQHF. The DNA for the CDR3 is TGCGCCAGCAGACTAGGGCCGGGCAATCAGCCCCAGCATTTT. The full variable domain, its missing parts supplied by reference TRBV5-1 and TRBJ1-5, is KAGVTQTPRYLIKTRGQQVTLSCSPISGHRSVSWYQQTPGQGLQFLFEYFSETQRNKGNFPGRFSGRQFSNSRSEMNVSTLELGDSALYLCASRLGPGNQPQHFGDGTRLSIL.

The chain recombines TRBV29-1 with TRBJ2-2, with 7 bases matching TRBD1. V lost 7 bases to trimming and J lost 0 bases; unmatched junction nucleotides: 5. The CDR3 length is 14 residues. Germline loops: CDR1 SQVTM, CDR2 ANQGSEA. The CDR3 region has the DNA TGCAGCGCTGGGGACAGCGCGAACACCGGGGAGCTGTTTTTT. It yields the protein CSAGDSANTGELFF.

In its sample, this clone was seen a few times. DNA for the CDR3: TGTGCCAGCTCATCTCTCGGTCCAGGGGTAGCCTACGAGCAGTACTTC. Translation gives CASSSLGPGVAYEQYF. The chain uses TRBV18 and TRBJ2-7, with D tentatively TRBD1 (6 bases). Trimming left V 5 bases short and J 2 bases short, with 19 bases between. Germline loops: CDR1 KGHSH, CDR2 LQKENI. This CDR3 spans 16 amino acids.

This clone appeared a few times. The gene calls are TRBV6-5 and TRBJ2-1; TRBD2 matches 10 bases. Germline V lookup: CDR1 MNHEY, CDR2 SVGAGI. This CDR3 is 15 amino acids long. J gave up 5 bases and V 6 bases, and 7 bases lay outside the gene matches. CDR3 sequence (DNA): TGTGCCAGCAGCTCAACAGGACTAGCGGACAATGAGCAGTTCTTC. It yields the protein CASSSTGLADNEQFF.

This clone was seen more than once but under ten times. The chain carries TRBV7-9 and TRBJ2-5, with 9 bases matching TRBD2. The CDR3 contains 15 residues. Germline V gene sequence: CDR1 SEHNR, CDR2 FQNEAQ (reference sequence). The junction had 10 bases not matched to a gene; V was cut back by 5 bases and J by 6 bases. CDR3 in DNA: TGTGCCAGCAGCGAGCGCGATAGCGGGAGTAAGACCCAGTACTTC. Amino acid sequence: CASSERDSGSKTQYF.

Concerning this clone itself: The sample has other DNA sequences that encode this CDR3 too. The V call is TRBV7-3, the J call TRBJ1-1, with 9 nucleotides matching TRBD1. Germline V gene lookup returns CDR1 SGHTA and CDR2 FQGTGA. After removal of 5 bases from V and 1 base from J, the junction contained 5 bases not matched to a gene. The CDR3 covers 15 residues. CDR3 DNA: TGTGCCAGCAGCCCGGGACAGGGTCGGAACACTGAAGCTTTCTTT. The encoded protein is CASSPGQGRNTEAFF.

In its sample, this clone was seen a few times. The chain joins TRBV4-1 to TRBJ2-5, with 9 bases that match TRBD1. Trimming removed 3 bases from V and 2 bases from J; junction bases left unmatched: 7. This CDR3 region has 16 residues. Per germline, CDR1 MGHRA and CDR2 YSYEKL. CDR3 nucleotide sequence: TGCGCCAGCAGCCAGCCGACAGGGGGTTCACAAGAGACCCAGTACTTC. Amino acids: CASSQPTGGSQETQYF.

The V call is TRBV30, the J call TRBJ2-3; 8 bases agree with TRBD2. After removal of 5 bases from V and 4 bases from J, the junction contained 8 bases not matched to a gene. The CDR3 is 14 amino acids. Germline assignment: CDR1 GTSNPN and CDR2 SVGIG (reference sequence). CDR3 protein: CAWYSGRAADTQYF. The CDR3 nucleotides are TGTGCCTGGTATTCCGGGAGGGCCGCAGATACGCAGTATTTT.